This T cell receptor (beta chain) was sequenced during a study of blood T cell repertoires in COVID-19. Whole-study context: Samples of COVID-19 (acute and convalescent) were obtained from the United States, Italy and Spain.

In the authors' workflow: Reference gene primer amplification yielded estimated nucleated cell counts. Repertoires were generated with immunoSEQ multiplex PCR, while TCRdb's copy carries only in-frame clones and drops some. Clonal size and the V and J genes are those of that table, whereas D and trimming came from the DNA. The profile shows a few hundred thousand clones, about 88% of them singletons. The length of the CDR3 is 16 residues. V was pared by 3 bases and J by 2 bases, with 7 bases of the junction left unmatched. The germline CDR1 and CDR2 sequences are LNHNV and YYDKDF (reference sequence).

The genes are TRBV15 and TRBJ1-5; 7 nucleotides line up with TRBD1. The source of this sequence is a man in his late teens or twenties with active or convalescent COVID-19. Sequencing input: peripheral blood. The CDR3 sequence is CATSRAPQGGNQPQHF. CDR3 sequence (DNA): TGTGCCACCAGCAGGGCTCCCCAGGGGGGCAATCAGCCCCAGCATTTT.